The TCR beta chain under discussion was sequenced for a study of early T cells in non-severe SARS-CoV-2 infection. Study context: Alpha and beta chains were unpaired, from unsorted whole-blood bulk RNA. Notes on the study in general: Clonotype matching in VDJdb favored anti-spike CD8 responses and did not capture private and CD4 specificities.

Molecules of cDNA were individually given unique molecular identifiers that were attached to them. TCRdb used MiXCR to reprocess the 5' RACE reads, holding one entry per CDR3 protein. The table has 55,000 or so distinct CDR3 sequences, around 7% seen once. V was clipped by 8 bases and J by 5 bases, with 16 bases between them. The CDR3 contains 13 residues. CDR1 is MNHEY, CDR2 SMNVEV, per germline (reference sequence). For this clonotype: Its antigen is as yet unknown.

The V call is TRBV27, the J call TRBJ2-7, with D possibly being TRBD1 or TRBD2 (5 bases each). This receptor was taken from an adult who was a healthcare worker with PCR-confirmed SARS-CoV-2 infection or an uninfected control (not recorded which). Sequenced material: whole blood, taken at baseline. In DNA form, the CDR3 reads TGTGCCAGCTCCGGGGCCCCTAGAGACGAGCAGTACTTC. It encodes CASSGAPRDEQYF.